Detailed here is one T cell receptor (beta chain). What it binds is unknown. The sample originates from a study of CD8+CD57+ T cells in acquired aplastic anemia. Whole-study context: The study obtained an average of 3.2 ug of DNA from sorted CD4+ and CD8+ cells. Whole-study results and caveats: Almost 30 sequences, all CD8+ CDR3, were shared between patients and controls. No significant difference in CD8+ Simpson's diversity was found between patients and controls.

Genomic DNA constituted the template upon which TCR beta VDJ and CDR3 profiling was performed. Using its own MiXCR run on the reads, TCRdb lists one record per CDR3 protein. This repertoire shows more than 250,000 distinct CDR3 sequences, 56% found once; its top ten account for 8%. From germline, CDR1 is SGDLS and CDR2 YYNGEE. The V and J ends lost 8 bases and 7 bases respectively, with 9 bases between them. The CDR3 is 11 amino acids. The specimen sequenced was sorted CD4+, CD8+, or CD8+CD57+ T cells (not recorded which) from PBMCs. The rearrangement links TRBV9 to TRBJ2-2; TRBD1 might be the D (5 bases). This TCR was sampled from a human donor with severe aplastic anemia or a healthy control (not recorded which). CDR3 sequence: CASSRGGELFF. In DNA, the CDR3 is TGTGCCAGTAGTAGGGGCGGGGAGCTGTTTTTT.